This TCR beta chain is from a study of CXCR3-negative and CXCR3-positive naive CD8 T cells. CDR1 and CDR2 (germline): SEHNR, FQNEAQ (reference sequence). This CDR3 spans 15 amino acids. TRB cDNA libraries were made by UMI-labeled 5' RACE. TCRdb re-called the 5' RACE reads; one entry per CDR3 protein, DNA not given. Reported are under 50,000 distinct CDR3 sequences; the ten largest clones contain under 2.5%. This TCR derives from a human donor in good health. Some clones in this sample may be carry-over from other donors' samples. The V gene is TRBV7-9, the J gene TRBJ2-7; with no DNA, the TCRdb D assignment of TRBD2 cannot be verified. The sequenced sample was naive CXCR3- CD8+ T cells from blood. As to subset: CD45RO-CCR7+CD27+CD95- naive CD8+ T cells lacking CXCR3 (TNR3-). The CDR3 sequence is CASSPVSSGGFEQYF. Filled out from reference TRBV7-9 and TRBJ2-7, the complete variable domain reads DTGVSQNPRHKITKRGQNVTFRCDPISEHNRLYWYRQTLGQGPEFLTYFQNEAQLEKSRLLSDRFSAERPKGSFSTLEIQRTEQGDSAMYLCASSPVSSGGFEQYFGPGTRLTVT.